These 25 T cell receptor beta chains were all obtained from the same sample, sequenced in a study of T cell responses to AZD1222 COVID-19 vaccine. Profiling relied on immunoSEQ multiplex PCR, and the TCRdb table lists in-frame clones only, not all of them. The data contain some 200,000 clones, approximately 90% of them singletons. Sequenced here: peripheral blood, sampled on day 0 of AZD1222 vaccination. All receptors derive from an adult in good health.

The genes are TRBV11-2 and TRBJ2-1; no clear D. The CDR3 length is 16 residues. Trimming removed 1 base from V and 2 bases from J, with 12 bases in between. Germline lookup yields CDR1 SGHAT and CDR2 FQNNGV. CDR3: CASSLGGGETYNEQFF. The DNA of the CDR3 is TGTGCCAGCAGCTTAGGCGGCGGAGAGACCTACAATGAGCAGTTCTTC.

The chain is built from TRBV3-1 (or the pseudogene TRBV3-2) and TRBJ1-1; D gene unclear. Germline V gene sequence: CDR1 LGHDT, CDR2 YNNKEL (reference sequence). Trimming took off 2 bases at V and 3 bases at J, with 13 bases between the two ends. This CDR3 has 15 amino acids. CDR3 protein: CASSQRPTGDTEAFF. The CDR3 region has the DNA TGTGCCAGCAGCCAAAGACCGACTGGGGACACTGAAGCTTTCTTT.

The CDR3 DNA reads TGTGCCAGCAGTCAGAATAACAGGGTTGAAGCTTTCTTT. Protein: CASSQNNRVEAFF. This rearrangement joins TRBV6-5 to TRBJ1-1; tentative D call: TRBD1 (6 bases). Germline CDR1 is MNHEY and CDR2 is SVGAGI. Between the trimmed V and J ends, which lost 5 bases and 7 bases, there was a span of 14 bases. The CDR3 sequence is 13 residues long.

The V and J genes are TRBV11-2 and TRBJ1-4; D gene unclear. V was pared by 1 base and J by 8 bases, with 5 bases between. The CDR3 is 12 amino acids. The V gene's germline CDR1 is SGHAT and CDR2 FQNNGV. The CDR3 DNA sequence: TGTGCCAGCAGCTTAGTTCGGGAAAAACTGTTTTTT. It translates to CASSLVREKLFF.

J is TRBJ2-3 and V is TRBV9, with 8 bases lining up with TRBD2. J was trimmed by 5 bases and V by 3 bases; bases with no gene match: 14. CDR1 is SGDLS, CDR2 YYNGEE, per germline. This CDR3 comprises 17 residues. CDR3 coding DNA: TGTGCCAGCAGCGCGGATTACGGGACTAGTGGGGTAGATACGCAGTATTTT. Its translation is CASSADYGTSGVDTQYF.

The rearrangement uses TRBV6-6 and TRBJ1-6, with D perhaps matching TRBD1 (5 bases). The CDR3 loop spans 14 amino acids. The germline V and J ends were trimmed by 2 bases and 7 bases, with 9 bases remaining between them. CDR1 and CDR2 from the germline V gene are MNHNY and SVGAGI (reference sequence). CDR3 amino acids: CASSYQTGNSPLHF. Here the CDR3 DNA reads TGTGCCAGCAGTTACCAAACAGGCAATTCACCCCTCCACTTT.

The V call is TRBV18, the J call TRBJ1-1; TRBD1 agrees at 7 bases. The ends lost 1 base at V and 0 bases at J; junction bases unmatched: 5. The CDR3 is 16 amino acids. Germline CDR1 KGHSH, CDR2 LQKENI. DNA for the CDR3: TGTGCCAGCTCACCACGGCAGGGGGGCTTGAACACTGAAGCTTTCTTT. The encoded protein is CASSPRQGGLNTEAFF. Full variable domain (rest looked up from reference TRBV18 and TRBJ1-1): NAGVMQNPRHLVRRRGQEARLRCSPMKGHSHVYWYRQLPEEGLKFMVYLQKENIIDESGMPKERFSAEFPKEGPSILRIQQVVRGDSAAYFCASSPRQGGLNTEAFFGQGTRLTVV.

CDR3 nucleotides: TGCGCCAGCAGCCAAGCTATTACAGTAGAATATGGCTACACCTTC. Amino acids: CASSQAITVEYGYTF. The chain carries TRBV4-1 and TRBJ1-2; no definite D call. V was shortened by 1 base and J by 5 bases, with 14 bases between the two germline ends. The CDR3 extends over 15 amino acids. Germline V gene lookup returns CDR1 MGHRA and CDR2 YSYEKL.

The rearrangement joins TRBV5-1 to TRBJ2-7; 10 bases map to TRBD1. The ends lost 4 bases at V and 3 bases at J; junction bases unmatched: 7. The CDR3 has 15 amino acids. Germline-derived CDR1 and CDR2 are SGHRS and YFSETQ. CDR3 DNA sequence: TGCGCCAGCAGCCCATCAGGGACAGGGGTCTACGAGCAGTACTTC. As protein: CASSPSGTGVYEQYF.

This clone has more than one count but fewer than ten. The V call is TRBV2, the J call TRBJ2-2, with 8 bases identical to TRBD1. This CDR3 is 16 amino acids long. CDR1 SNHLY and CDR2 FYNNEI come from the germline V gene. V lost 5 bases, J lost 2 bases, and 7 bases stayed unmatched. The CDR3 loop is CASSTPTGGNTGELFF. CDR3 nucleotide sequence: TGTGCCAGCAGTACTCCCACAGGGGGTAACACCGGGGAGCTGTTTTTT.

J is TRBJ2-7 and V is TRBV19, with TRBD2 matching 15 bases. The germline CDR1 and CDR2 sequences are LNHDA and SQIVND (reference sequence). With 5 bases clipped from V and 3 bases from J, the junction kept 14 bases outside the gene matches. This CDR3 has 19 residues. CDR3: CASSSHPGLAGGTLYEQYF. The CDR3 DNA follows: TGTGCCAGTAGTTCACACCCGGGACTAGCGGGAGGTACCCTCTACGAGCAGTACTTC.

The V and J genes are TRBV7-2 and TRBJ1-2; 10 nucleotides align to TRBD1. Per germline, CDR1 SGHTA and CDR2 FQGNSA. Trimming cost V 2 bases and J 1 base; bases outside gene matches: 10. The CDR3 has 18 amino acids. The DNA for the CDR3 is TGTGCCAGCAGCTTACTCGGGGCTGGGACAGGGGTTAACTATGGCTACACCTTC. Translated: CASSLLGAGTGVNYGYTF. The whole variable domain, filled in from reference TRBV7-2 and TRBJ1-2, reads GAGVSQSPSNKVTEKGKDVELRCDPISGHTALYWYRQSLGQGLEFLIYFQGNSAPDKSGLPSDRFSAERTGGSVSTLTIQRTQQEDSAVYLCASSLLGAGTGVNYGYTFGSGTRLTVV.

The chain employs TRBV27 and TRBJ2-3, with a possible D match to TRBD2 (7 bases). Trimming cost V 3 bases and J 4 bases, with 11 bases left between them. Germline lookup yields CDR1 MNHEY and CDR2 SMNVEV (reference sequence). This CDR3 has 14 residues. DNA for the CDR3: TGTGCCAGCAGTTTGGGGGGGCGACCAGATACGCAGTATTTT. Its protein product is CASSLGGRPDTQYF.

This chain connects TRBV5-6 to TRBJ1-6, with D possibly being TRBD1 (6 bases). V was shortened by 4 bases and J by 2 bases, with 16 bases between the two germline ends. The CDR3 has 17 residues. Germline lookup yields CDR1 SGHDT and CDR2 YYEEEE. The CDR3, as DNA: TGTGCCAGCAGCGGACCGCAGGACAGAACCTATAATTCACCCCTCCACTTT. Protein sequence: CASSGPQDRTYNSPLHF.

The rearrangement uses TRBV4-3 and TRBJ2-6; D unclear. The CDR3 covers 16 residues. The germline V and J ends were trimmed by 0 bases and 0 bases, with 6 bases remaining between them. Germline lookup yields CDR1 LGHNA and CDR2 YSLEER. DNA for the CDR3: TGCGCCAGCAGCCAAGACAGAATCTCTGGGGCCAACGTCCTGACTTTC. Translation gives CASSQDRISGANVLTF.

This chain uses TRBV29-1 with TRBJ2-1, with TRBD2 matching 7 bases. Losses at the gene ends were 4 bases for V and 4 bases for J; bases not matched to a gene: 7. CDR3 length: 14 residues. Germline CDR1 reads SQVTM; CDR2 reads ANQGSEA. CDR3 in amino acids: CSVVLRGSYNEQFF. CDR3 nucleotides: TGCAGCGTTGTGTTGCGGGGGAGTTACAATGAGCAGTTCTTC.

The count of this clone is one. The chain joins TRBV3-1 (or the pseudogene TRBV3-2) to TRBJ2-7; 8 bases are a match to TRBD2. This CDR3 contains 16 residues. V trimming: 2 bases; J trimming: 2 bases; junction bases outside the gene matches: 8. CDR1 and CDR2 from the germline V gene are LGHDT and YNNKEL (reference sequence). The CDR3 protein is CASSQTFLAGPYEQYF. The DNA for the CDR3 is TGTGCCAGCAGCCAAACGTTTCTAGCGGGTCCCTACGAGCAGTACTTC.

The chain joins TRBV27 to TRBJ1-4, with 9 positions matching TRBD1. CDR1 is MNHEY, CDR2 SMNVEV, per germline (reference sequence). V lost 6 bases to trimming and J lost 0 bases; unmatched junction nucleotides: 8. The CDR3 loop spans 17 amino acids. The CDR3 nucleotides read TGTGCCAGCAGGCCGGGACAGGGAAAGACAACTAATGAAAAACTGTTTTTT. This gives the protein CASRPGQGKTTNEKLFF.

The chain joins TRBV3-1 (or the pseudogene TRBV3-2) to TRBJ2-2; 7 positions match TRBD1. V lost 8 bases and J lost 4; bases outside the gene matches: 4. This CDR3 is 13 amino acids long. The germline gives CDR1 LGHDT, CDR2 YNNKEL (reference sequence). CDR3 bases: TGTGCCAGCGTCGACAGGGCCACCGGGGAGCTGTTTTTT. Translation: CASVDRATGELFF.

The chain recombines TRBV3-1 (or the pseudogene TRBV3-2) with TRBJ2-3; TRBD2 might be the D (6 bases). Trimming cost V 2 bases and J 1 base, with 10 bases left between them. There are 15 residues in the CDR3. Germline V CDR1 and CDR2: LGHDT, YNNKEL (reference sequence). CDR3 in amino acids: CASSQNPGGTDTQYF. The CDR3 DNA follows: TGTGCCAGCAGCCAAAATCCGGGAGGCACAGATACGCAGTATTTT.

The J gene is TRBJ2-3, the V gene TRBV10-3; D is uncertain. The V end lost 2 bases, the J end lost 1 base, and 4 bases lay between the germline ends. Germline V gene lookup returns CDR1 ENHRY and CDR2 SYGVKD. This CDR3 contains 13 residues. The CDR3 is CAISEAGTDTQYF. For the CDR3, the DNA is TGTGCCATCAGTGAGGCCGGCACAGATACGCAGTATTTT.

As for this clone: Other DNA sequences within the sample encode an identical CDR3. This sequence joins TRBV5-1 and TRBJ1-2; 8 bases line up with TRBD1. The germline V gene encodes CDR1 SGHRS and CDR2 YFSETQ. The CDR3 has 14 amino acids. J gave up 4 bases and V 2 bases, and 4 bases lay outside the gene matches. CDR3 nucleotide sequence: TGCGCCAGCAGCTTAGACAGGGGAAGCTATGGCTACACCTTC. Translation gives CASSLDRGSYGYTF.

This clone appeared a single time. The J gene is TRBJ2-7, the V gene TRBV25-1, with D possibly being TRBD1 (6 bases). The CDR3 length is 13 residues. CDR1 is MGHDK, CDR2 SYGVNS, per germline. The V end was cut by 5 bases, the J end by 5 bases, with 13 bases between. CDR3 bases: TGTGCCAGCAGTCCAACAGGGATCCACGAGCAGTACTTC. Protein product: CASSPTGIHEQYF.

DNA for the CDR3: TGTGCCAGCAGCTTAGGGGCAAACACTGAAGCTTTCTTT. As protein: CASSLGANTEAFF. The chain joins TRBV11-1 to TRBJ1-1, with D uncertain. CDR1 is SGHAT and CDR2 is FQDESV in the germline V gene (reference sequence). The V end lost 1 base, the J end lost 2 bases, and 5 bases lay between the germline ends. CDR3 size: 13 residues.

This chain uses TRBV4-2 with TRBJ1-6; D not resolved. Deletions cut 0 bases from V and 7 bases from J, with 13 bases between. The CDR3 has 16 residues. Germline-derived CDR1 and CDR2 are LGHNA and YNFKEQ. Here the CDR3 reads CASSQDAGLRNSPLHF. The CDR3, as DNA: TGTGCCAGCAGCCAAGATGCGGGTTTGAGGAATTCACCCCTCCACTTT.